The entry that follows covers one T cell receptor (beta chain) sequence. Its antigen is still unknown. Library preparation (for TCRbeta) was performed with unique molecular identifiers. Each CDR3 protein gets one entry after TCRdb re-called the PCR reads with MiXCR. The repertoire holds over 100,000 distinct CDR3 sequences, with 5% to 6% as singletons. This record comes from a study of T-cell reconstitution after alpha-beta-depleted transplantation in children. Findings and caveats of the study: Fresh T-cell production supplied most of the T-cell counts and diversity seen one year after transplant. Some patients' high day-60 TCRbeta diversity was attributed to recipient cells surviving conditioning.

CDR3 size: 15 residues. Germline values: CDR1 KGHSH, CDR2 LQKENI. Trimming at V came to 3 bases and at J to 0 bases, leaving 4 bases not matched to a gene. The receptor's source is a female patient aged 2-15 years who had a stem cell transplant for Fanconi anemia, so the T cells may come from the graft donor. V usage is TRBV18 and J usage is TRBJ2-7; 8 bases line up with TRBD2. This specimen was PBMCs, mostly from graft donor cells, taken 60 days after TCRalphabeta/CD19-depleted stem cell transplant. This CDR3 is CASSPLAGRSYEQYF. The CDR3 nucleotides read TGTGCCAGCTCACCCTTAGCGGGGCGCTCCTACGAGCAGTACTTC.